The 23 T cell receptor beta chains presented below share a single source sample, sequenced in a study of blood T cell repertoires in COVID-19. Assay used: immunoSEQ multiplex PCR; TCRdb lists only in-frame clones, some missing. Among roughly 250,000 clones, roughly 77% were seen once, and the ten largest hold about 3%. Sequencing was done on a sample of peripheral blood. These receptors originate from an elderly woman with acute or convalescent COVID-19.

The chain combines TRBV11-2 with TRBJ1-2, with D perhaps TRBD1 (6 bases). The CDR3 extends over 14 amino acids. V was clipped by 5 bases and J by 8 bases, with 18 bases between them. Per germline, CDR1 SGHAT and CDR2 FQNNGV. CDR3 sequence (DNA): TGTGCCAGCAGCGTATTACAGGGTCGGGGCGGCTACACCTTC. Translation: CASSVLQGRGGYTF.

J is TRBJ2-5 and V is TRBV23-1; D perhaps matches TRBD1 (8 bases). TRBV23-1 is known as an ORF, though its function is uncertain. The CDR3 runs 17 residues. Between the trimmed V and J ends, which lost 8 bases and 1 base, there was a span of 23 bases. The CDR3 nucleotides read TGCGCCAGCCCCAGGGATTCACAGGGGGGGTCCCAAGAGACCCAGTACTTC. Protein: CASPRDSQGGSQETQYF.

The V and J genes are TRBV9 and TRBJ1-2; 9 positions agree with TRBD1. The CDR3 contains 14 residues. The germline CDR1 and CDR2 sequences are SGDLS and YYNGEE. Trimming took 4 bases from V and 2 from J; bases not matched to a gene: 3. For the CDR3, the DNA is TGTGCCAGCAGCATAGGGACAGGGAACTATGGCTACACCTTC. This encodes CASSIGTGNYGYTF. Based on the CDR3 plus reference TRBV9 and TRBJ1-2, the full variable domain is DSGVTQTPKHLITATGQRVTLRCSPRSGDLSVYWYQQSLDQGLQFLIQYYNGEERAKGNILERFSAQQFPDLHSELNLSSLELGDSALYFCASSIGTGNYGYTFGSGTRLTVV.

The rearrangement links TRBV12-5 to TRBJ2-7; 9 bases are shared with TRBD1. The CDR3 length is 15 residues. The V gene's germline CDR1 is LGHNT and CDR2 FRNRAP. J lost 5 bases, V lost 0 bases, and 5 bases had no gene match. CDR3 region: CASGLVTGGRDEQYF. Written as DNA, the CDR3 is TGTGCTAGTGGTTTGGTGACAGGGGGAAGGGACGAGCAGTACTTC.

V usage is TRBV10-1 and J usage is TRBJ2-3, with 9 bases fitting TRBD2. Trimming cost V 8 bases and J 0 bases; bases outside gene matches: 3. From germline, CDR1 is WNHNN and CDR2 SYGVQD (reference sequence). There are 14 residues in the CDR3. The DNA for the CDR3 is TGCGCCAGCTCCACTAGCGGGAGCACAGATACGCAGTATTTT. This gives the protein CASSTSGSTDTQYF.

The rearrangement links TRBV10-2 to TRBJ2-7, with TRBD1 matching over 8 bases. The CDR3 has 13 residues. After removal of 7 bases from V and 6 bases from J, the junction contained 8 bases not matched to a gene. Germline V gene lookup returns CDR1 WSHSY and CDR2 SAAADI. The CDR3 protein is CASTGQGGFEQYF. DNA for the CDR3: TGCGCCAGCACTGGACAGGGTGGATTCGAGCAGTACTTC.

This chain joins TRBV27 and TRBJ1-6, with 7 bases identical to TRBD1. Trimming took 3 bases from V and 6 from J; bases not matched to a gene: 5. In germline, CDR1 is MNHEY, CDR2 SMNVEV (reference sequence). CDR3 length: 15 amino acids. CDR3 residues: CASSLLTGINSPLHF. CDR3 nucleotides: TGTGCCAGCAGTTTGTTGACAGGGATTAATTCACCCCTCCACTTT.

The J gene is TRBJ1-1, the V gene TRBV7-9; D is undetermined. Germline V lookup: CDR1 SEHNR, CDR2 FQNEAQ (reference sequence). V lost 3 bases and J lost 3, with 2 bases in between. This CDR3 has 11 residues. The CDR3 region is CASSFDTEAFF. CDR3 sequence (DNA): TGTGCCAGCAGCTTCGACACTGAAGCTTTCTTT.

The chain joins TRBV10-3 to TRBJ1-6; weak D call: TRBD1 (5 bases). Trimming cost V 0 bases and J 5 bases, with 14 bases left between them. The germline gives CDR1 ENHRY, CDR2 SYGVKD. CDR3 length equals 17 residues. The CDR3 reads CAISESDPGRDNSPLHF. CDR3 DNA: TGTGCCATCAGTGAGTCCGATCCAGGGAGGGATAATTCACCCCTCCACTTT.

The chain couples TRBV6-5 to TRBJ1-1, with TRBD1 as a possible D gene (5 bases). The germline V gene has CDR1 MNHEY and CDR2 SVGAGI. There are 15 residues in the CDR3. V gave up 3 bases and J gave up 8 bases, with 19 bases separating them. CDR3 residues: CASSYPGGGRREAFF. As DNA, the CDR3 is TGTGCCAGCAGTTATCCCGGGGGAGGGAGGCGAGAAGCTTTCTTT.

V usage is TRBV5-4 and J usage is TRBJ2-3; TRBD2 matches 9 bases. Trimming cost V 2 bases and J 4 bases; bases outside gene matches: 8. The CDR3 is 16 residues long. Looked up from germline, CDR1 is SGHNT and CDR2 is YYREEE (reference sequence). CDR3 sequence: CASSFRASGVADTQYF. CDR3 DNA sequence: TGTGCCAGCAGCTTTAGGGCTAGCGGGGTAGCAGATACGCAGTATTTT.

The chain couples TRBV6-1 to TRBJ2-1; TRBD2 matches at 14 bases. Per germline, CDR1 MNHNS and CDR2 SASEGT. Trimming took 5 bases from V and 6 from J; bases not matched to a gene: 3. The CDR3 totals 15 residues. CDR3 bases: TGTGCCAGCAGTATGGGACTAGCGGGAGCCAATGAGCAGTTCTTC. Its translation is CASSMGLAGANEQFF.

The genes are TRBV2 and TRBJ2-5; perhaps TRBD1 as D (5 bases). Germline lookup yields CDR1 SNHLY and CDR2 FYNNEI. Trimming took off 3 bases at V and 4 bases at J, with 9 bases between the two ends. There are 13 residues in the CDR3. This CDR3 reads CASSDRVAETQYF. CDR3 sequence (DNA): TGTGCCAGCAGTGACAGGGTGGCAGAGACCCAGTACTTC.

Only a few counts were recorded for this clone. V is TRBV3-1 (or the pseudogene TRBV3-2) and J is TRBJ2-7; D perhaps matches TRBD1 (5 bases). Germline V gene data show CDR1 as LGHDT and CDR2 as YNNKEL (reference sequence). Trimming took 4 bases from V and 4 from J, leaving 11 bases between them. This CDR3 contains 13 residues. CDR3 protein: CASSPKGSYEQYF. DNA of the CDR3: TGTGCCAGCAGCCCCAAGGGGTCATACGAGCAGTACTTC.

The chain carries TRBV4-1 and TRBJ1-1; 8 bases fit TRBD1. Germline CDR1 and CDR2: MGHRA and YSYEKL. CDR3 length equals 15 residues. Trimming at V came to 0 bases and at J to 1 base, leaving 1 base not matched to a gene. The CDR3 reads CASSQEGQGNTEAFF. The CDR3 DNA reads as TGCGCCAGCAGCCAAGAAGGACAGGGGAACACTGAAGCTTTCTTT.

The chain recombines TRBV5-6 with TRBJ1-6, with TRBD1 matching 8 bases. V dropped 4 bases and J dropped 7; count of bases not matched to a gene: 4. The CDR3 is 14 amino acids. In germline, CDR1 is SGHDT, CDR2 YYEEEE. The CDR3 bases are TGTGCCAGCAGCACGGGACAGGCCAATTCACCCCTCCACTTT. It codes for CASSTGQANSPLHF.

This clone was observed a few times. The V call is TRBV19, the J call TRBJ2-1; D might be TRBD2 (5 bases). The CDR3 extends over 13 amino acids. Trimming took 9 bases from V and 3 from J, leaving 12 bases between them. CDR1 and CDR2 (germline): LNHDA, SQIVND (reference sequence). As DNA, the CDR3 is TGTGCCAGCAGAGGGAGTGTCTACAATGAGCAGTTCTTC. Translated: CASRGSVYNEQFF. Using reference TRBV19 and TRBJ2-1 for the parts outside the CDR3, the full variable domain is DGGITQSPKYLFRKEGQNVTLSCEQNLNHDAMYWYRQDPGQGLRLIYYSQIVNDFQKGDIAEGYSVSREKKESFPLTVTSAQKNPTAFYLCASRGSVYNEQFFGPGTRLTVL.

This chain connects TRBV7-6 to TRBJ1-4; 7 positions match TRBD1. Trimming took 5 bases from V and 0 from J; bases not matched to a gene: 3. This CDR3 is built from 15 residues. CDR1 and CDR2 from the germline V gene are SGHVS and FNYEAQ. The CDR3 bases are TGTGCCAGCAGCAGGGACAGCTCAACTAATGAAAAACTGTTTTTT. This gives the protein CASSRDSSTNEKLFF. The full variable domain, with the rest looked up from reference TRBV7-6 and TRBJ1-4, is GAGVSQSPRYKVTKRGQDVALRCDPISGHVSLYWYRQALGQGPEFLTYFNYEAQQDKSGLPNDRFSAERPEGSISTLTIQRTEQRDSAMYRCASSRDSSTNEKLFFGSGTQLSVL.

The chain joins TRBV19 to TRBJ1-5; D possibly corresponds to TRBD1 (5 bases). This CDR3 contains 14 residues. The V and J ends lost 7 bases and 4 bases respectively, with 14 bases between them. The V gene's germline CDR1 is LNHDA and CDR2 SQIVND (reference sequence). For the CDR3, the DNA is TGTGCCAGTAATCTCCGGGACTGGAATCAGCCCCAGCATTTT. Its translation: CASNLRDWNQPQHF. The variable domain in full, completed from reference TRBV19 and TRBJ1-5, reads DGGITQSPKYLFRKEGQNVTLSCEQNLNHDAMYWYRQDPGQGLRLIYYSQIVNDFQKGDIAEGYSVSREKKESFPLTVTSAQKNPTAFYLCASNLRDWNQPQHFGDGTRLSIL.

The CDR3 DNA is TGTGCCAGCAGCTTACAGAGAAACACCATATATTTT. Protein: CASSLQRNTIYF. This chain connects TRBV5-6 to TRBJ1-3; D not certain. Germline CDR1 and CDR2: SGHDT and YYEEEE. The germline V and J ends were trimmed by 2 bases and 5 bases, with 5 bases remaining between them. The CDR3 has 12 amino acids.

The DNA of the CDR3 is TGTGCCAGTAGTATAGCGGGGGGCTACACCTTC. Amino acids: CASSIAGGYTF. The rearrangement links TRBV19 to TRBJ1-2, with unresolved D. The V and J ends lost 1 base and 8 bases respectively, with 5 bases between them. The CDR3 has 11 amino acids. Germline-derived CDR1 and CDR2 are LNHDA and SQIVND (reference sequence).

CDR3: CASTQTGNTEAFF. The CDR3, as DNA: TGTGCCAGCACCCAGACAGGGAACACTGAAGCTTTCTTT. This chain links TRBV25-1 with TRBJ1-1; D might be TRBD1 (6 bases). The ends were cut back, 7 bases at V and 1 base at J, with 10 bases in the middle. The CDR3 loop spans 13 amino acids. Germline V gene lookup returns CDR1 MGHDK and CDR2 SYGVNS.

This clone was recorded many times. This sequence joins TRBV10-2 and TRBJ1-2, with a weak D call TRBD1 (5 bases). Germline V gene sequence: CDR1 WSHSY, CDR2 SAAADI. The CDR3 contains 14 residues. Trimming left V 2 bases short and J 2 bases short, with 9 bases between. The CDR3 spells CASSEGRGNYGYTF. CDR3 DNA sequence: TGCGCCAGCAGTGAGGGTCGGGGGAACTATGGCTACACCTTC.